A selection of T cell receptor beta chains follows, all from one sample in a study of T cell repertoires in cytomegalovirus infection. One entry per CDR3 protein results from TCRdb running MiXCR on the reads. The sample includes approximately 590,000 distinct CDR3 sequences, roughly 42% of them seen just once. Their recognized antigens are unknown. This specimen was cultured PBMCs, taken from culture after CMV antigen stimulation. These receptors were collected from a human donor in good health (CMV status not recorded). Some clones in this sample may be carry-over from other donors' samples. Both conserved end residues are part of each CDR3. Each record gives: CDR3 protein, CDR3 DNA, D gene, J gene, clone size, V gene. D genes are given only for firm matches. The size field is filled for only some rows; it gives once, few, many or a size class.

CDR3aa: CASSPRRTNTEAFF
CDR3nt: TGTGCCAGCAGCCCCCGCCGTACGAACACTGAAGCTTTCTTT
d_gene: NA
j_gene: TRBJ1-1
abundance: NA
v_gene: TRBV7-6

CDR3aa: CASSFEGGEGEKLFF
CDR3nt: TGCGCCAGCAGCTTCGAAGGGGGCGAGGGTGAAAAACTGTTTTTT
d_gene: TRBD1
j_gene: TRBJ1-4
abundance: NA
v_gene: TRBV5-1

CDR3aa: CASSLGSGRRNSPLHF
CDR3nt: TGTGCCAGCAGCTTAGGATCGGGCCGCAGGAATTCACCCCTCCACTTT
d_gene: NA
j_gene: TRBJ1-6
abundance: few
v_gene: TRBV7-2

CDR3aa: CASSFKRGDTQYF
CDR3nt: TGTGCCAGCAGCTTCAAGCGGGGGGATACGCAGTATTTT
d_gene: TRBD2
j_gene: TRBJ2-3
abundance: NA
v_gene: TRBV5-4

CDR3aa: CATSRPGGRRNTEAFF
CDR3nt: TGTGCCACCAGCAGACCGGGGGGGAGGCGGAACACTGAAGCTTTCTTT
d_gene: NA
j_gene: TRBJ1-1
abundance: NA
v_gene: TRBV15

CDR3aa: CASSLALVTETQYF
CDR3nt: TGTGCCAGCAGCTTAGCTTTGGTTACAGAGACCCAGTACTTC
d_gene: NA
j_gene: TRBJ2-5
abundance: NA
v_gene: TRBV7-2

CDR3aa: CKAGTGEMGTQYF
CDR3nt: TGCAAAGCCGGGACAGGCGAGATGGGAACCCAGTACTTC
d_gene: TRBD1
j_gene: TRBJ2-5
abundance: NA
v_gene: TRBV29-1

CDR3aa: CASSSGQGISAFF
CDR3nt: TGTGCCAGCAGCTCGGGACAGGGGATTTCGGCTTTCTTT
d_gene: TRBD1
j_gene: TRBJ1-1
abundance: NA
v_gene: TRBV7-6

CDR3aa: CASRRGGTGTYEQYF
CDR3nt: TGTGCCAGTAGAAGGGGAGGAACAGGGACCTACGAGCAGTACTTC
d_gene: NA
j_gene: TRBJ2-7
abundance: few
v_gene: TRBV12-3/TRBV12-4

CDR3aa: CASSGTPQGDAFF
CDR3nt: TGTGCCAGCAGCGGGACACCGCAGGGAGACGCTTTCTTT
d_gene: NA
j_gene: TRBJ1-1
abundance: NA
v_gene: TRBV7-2

CDR3aa: CASSPRLAVSYNEQFF
CDR3nt: TGTGCCAGCAGTCCGAGACTAGCAGTCTCCTACAATGAGCAGTTCTTC
d_gene: TRBD2
j_gene: TRBJ2-1
abundance: NA
v_gene: TRBV27